These T cell receptor beta chains were read from a single sample in a study of CD8+CD57+ T cells in acquired aplastic anemia. Via MiXCR, TCRdb re-called the reads, giving one row per CDR3 protein. This table has roughly 180,000 distinct CDR3 sequences, about half appearing once. The sequenced material came from sorted CD4+, CD8+, or CD8+CD57+ T cells (not recorded which) from PBMCs. These receptors came from a human donor with aplastic anemia. The CDR3 runs from the conserved cysteine through the conserved F or W. A D gene is named only where the DNA matches it firmly. Clone size appears in some rows only: once, few, many, or a class for an expanded clone.

v_gene: TRBV7-8
len: 13
d_gene: NA
j_gene: TRBJ2-7
abundance: NA
CDR3nt: TGTGCCAGCAGCTTGGGACAACACTACGAGCAGTACTTC
CDR3aa: CASSLGQHYEQYF

v_gene: TRBV30
len: 12
d_gene: NA
j_gene: TRBJ1-4
abundance: NA
CDR3nt: TGTGCCTGGAGTACGACCCGGGAAAAACTGTTTTTT
CDR3aa: CAWSTTREKLFF

v_gene: TRBV5-1
len: 14
d_gene: NA
j_gene: TRBJ1-4
abundance: NA
CDR3nt: TGCGCCAGCAGCCCCACAGCCGGGACCGAAAAACTGTTTTTT
CDR3aa: CASSPTAGTEKLFF

v_gene: TRBV7-8
len: 14
d_gene: TRBD1
j_gene: TRBJ2-7
abundance: NA
CDR3nt: TGTGCCAGCAGCTTCCGGGACAGTTCCTACGAGCAGTACTTC
CDR3aa: CASSFRDSSYEQYF

v_gene: TRBV5-1
len: 15
d_gene: NA
j_gene: TRBJ2-3
abundance: once
CDR3nt: TGCGCCAGCAGCTCGACCGGGGCAAGGACAGATACGCAGTATTTT
CDR3aa: CASSSTGARTDTQYF

v_gene: TRBV4-2
len: 13
d_gene: NA
j_gene: TRBJ2-3
abundance: NA
CDR3nt: TGTGCCAGCAGCCACGCACTTGGAGATACGCAGTATTTT
CDR3aa: CASSHALGDTQYF

v_gene: TRBV7-7
len: 15
d_gene: NA
j_gene: TRBJ2-7
abundance: NA
CDR3nt: TGTGCTAGCAGCTTAGCGCTTTCTGGCAGCCACGAGCAGTACTTC
CDR3aa: CASSLALSGSHEQYF

v_gene: TRBV24-1
len: 18
d_gene: TRBD1
j_gene: TRBJ2-6
abundance: many
CDR3nt: TGTGCCACCAGTGACCCTACCCCCGACAGGGCTGGGGCCAACGTCCTGACTTTC
CDR3aa: CATSDPTPDRAGANVLTF

v_gene: TRBV10-3
len: 15
d_gene: NA
j_gene: TRBJ1-2
abundance: NA
CDR3nt: TGTGCCATCAGTGACGTACGTGGAGGGGTCTATGGCTACACCTTC
CDR3aa: CAISDVRGGVYGYTF

v_gene: TRBV7-9
len: 14
d_gene: NA
j_gene: TRBJ1-1
abundance: NA
CDR3nt: TGTGCCAGCAGGCGACAGGTACTGAACACTGAAGCTTTCTTT
CDR3aa: CASRRQVLNTEAFF

v_gene: TRBV10-3
len: 14
d_gene: NA
j_gene: TRBJ1-2
abundance: few
CDR3nt: TGTGCCATCAGTGTTCAGAATAGAGGCTATGGCTACACCTTC
CDR3aa: CAISVQNRGYGYTF

v_gene: TRBV2
len: 14
d_gene: TRBD1
j_gene: TRBJ1-6
abundance: NA
CDR3nt: TGTGCCAGCAGTGGTCCAGGGGGAAATTCACCCCTCCACTTT
CDR3aa: CASSGPGGNSPLHF

v_gene: TRBV5-1
len: 15
d_gene: NA
j_gene: TRBJ2-3
abundance: many
CDR3nt: TGCGCCAGCAGCTTGACAGGGACTAGCACAGATACGCAGTATTTT
CDR3aa: CASSLTGTSTDTQYF

v_gene: TRBV24-1
len: 13
d_gene: NA
j_gene: TRBJ2-5
abundance: few
CDR3nt: TGTGCCACCAGTGATTTACGCTGGGAGACCCAGTACTTC
CDR3aa: CATSDLRWETQYF

v_gene: TRBV19
len: 13
d_gene: TRBD1
j_gene: TRBJ1-5
abundance: NA
CDR3nt: TGTGCCAGTAGTGGGGACAGGGAACAGCCCCAGCATTTT
CDR3aa: CASSGDREQPQHF

v_gene: TRBV29-1
len: 12
d_gene: NA
j_gene: TRBJ2-5
abundance: many
CDR3nt: TGCAGCGTTGGCAAGGTCGCGGAGACCCAGTACTTC
CDR3aa: CSVGKVAETQYF

v_gene: TRBV5-5
len: 15
d_gene: NA
j_gene: TRBJ1-1
abundance: NA
CDR3nt: TGTGCCAGCAGCTTGGGGCAGGGGCAGTGGACTGAAGCTTTCTTT
CDR3aa: CASSLGQGQWTEAFF

v_gene: TRBV6-1
len: 15
d_gene: TRBD1
j_gene: TRBJ1-6
abundance: many
CDR3nt: TGTGCCAGCAGTGAAGAGACAGGGGTAAATTCACCCCTCCACTTT
CDR3aa: CASSEETGVNSPLHF

v_gene: TRBV11-1
len: 17
d_gene: NA
j_gene: TRBJ1-3
abundance: NA
CDR3nt: TGTGCCAGCAGCATATGGAATCGGGGTGGACAAGGAAACACCATATATTTT
CDR3aa: CASSIWNRGGQGNTIYF

v_gene: TRBV5-4
len: 15
d_gene: TRBD1
j_gene: TRBJ1-1
abundance: NA
CDR3nt: TGTGCCAGCAGCTTGGCAGGGGGATCGAACACTGAAGCTTTCTTT
CDR3aa: CASSLAGGSNTEAFF